This T cell receptor beta chain was identified during a study of a mutant IDH1 vaccine in newly diagnosed glioma. Study in general: In weeks 1, 3, 5, 7, 11, 15, 19 and 23, patients were vaccinated. The earlier regimen, radiotherapy, temozolomide, or both, was most often both. Treated patients were roughly 62% male, about 38% female, mean age about 43 years.

Time point specified: week 11, during vaccination. Each dose of the vaccine consisted of 300 ug of mutant IDH1 20-mer peptide, with topical imiquimod. Findings and limits, study-wide: Pseudoprogression seemed unrelated to changes in top peripheral T cell clonotypes.

Germline V gene data show CDR1 as MDHEN and CDR2 as SYDVKM. The CDR3 length is 14 residues. The J segment lost 7 bases and the V segment lost 8 bases, leaving 7 bases of the junction unmatched. Of note for this clone: Its specificity is not known.

Assay used: immunoSEQ multiplex PCR; TCRdb lists only in-frame clones, some missing. Among roughly 70,000 clones listed, roughly 83% were seen once. The sequence derives from a woman aged 50 to 65 with glioma. The V call is TRBV28, the J call TRBJ1-4; 10 bases agree with TRBD1. Sample: PBMCs, taken from a glioma patient whose treatment included an IDH1 peptide vaccine. The CDR3 is CASRRGTGVEKLFF. The CDR3 DNA reads as TGTGCCAGCCGGCGGGGGACAGGGGTTGAAAAACTGTTTTTT.